This T cell receptor beta chain was identified during a study of T cell responses to AZD1222 COVID-19 vaccine. Study results and limitations: Donors were largely white British and mainly female; clonal diversity was possibly underestimated. Spike was spanned by vaccine-associated CD4 TCRs, which were dominant at 160-218 and 743-854. All repertoire sampling was performed exclusively after the peak T cell response. Baseline testing showed seropositivity in only six AZD1222 recipients.

The table came from immunoSEQ multiplex PCR; TCRdb's copy has only in-frame clones and leaves some out. This repertoire shows about 83,000 clones, around 90% found once; its top ten account for 4.5% to 5.5%. To note about this clone: The target antigen is unknown.

Sequencing was performed on peripheral blood, taken on day 0 of MenACWY control vaccination. The sequence derives from an adult in good health.

The CDR3 nucleotides are TGTGCCAGCAGTTTTCGACCGACGAACCCCTCCTACGAGCAGTACTTC. Its protein is CASSFRPTNPSYEQYF. The chain is built from TRBV28 and TRBJ2-7; D gene ambiguous. Trimming shortened V by 3 bases and J by 0 bases, and 15 bases separated the two germline ends. The germline CDR1 and CDR2 sequences are MDHEN and SYDVKM. CDR3 length: 16 amino acids.